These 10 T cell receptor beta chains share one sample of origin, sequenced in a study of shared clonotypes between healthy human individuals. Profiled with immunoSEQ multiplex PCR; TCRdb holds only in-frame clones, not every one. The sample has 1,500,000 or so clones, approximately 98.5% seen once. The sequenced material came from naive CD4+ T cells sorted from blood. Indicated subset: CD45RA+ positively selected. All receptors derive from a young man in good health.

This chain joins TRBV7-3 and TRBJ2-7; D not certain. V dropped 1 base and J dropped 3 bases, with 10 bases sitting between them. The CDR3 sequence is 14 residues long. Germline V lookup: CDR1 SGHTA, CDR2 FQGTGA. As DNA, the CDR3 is TGTGCCAGCAGCTTAAGGGCGTTCGGCTACGAGCAGTACTTC. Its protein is CASSLRAFGYEQYF. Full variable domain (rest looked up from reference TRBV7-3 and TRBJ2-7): GAGVSQTPSNKVTEKGKYVELRCDPISGHTALYWYRQSLGQGPEFLIYFQGTGAADDSGLPNDRFFAVRPEGSVSTLKIQRTERGDSAVYLCASSLRAFGYEQYFGPGTRLTVT.

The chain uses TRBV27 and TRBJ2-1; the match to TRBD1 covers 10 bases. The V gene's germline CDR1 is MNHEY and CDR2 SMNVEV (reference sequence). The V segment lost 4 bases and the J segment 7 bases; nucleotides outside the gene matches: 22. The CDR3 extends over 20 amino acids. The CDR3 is CASSSHRDRGPSPYSNEQFF. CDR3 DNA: TGTGCCAGCAGTTCCCACCGGGACAGGGGTCCTTCCCCGTATTCTAATGAGCAGTTCTTC.

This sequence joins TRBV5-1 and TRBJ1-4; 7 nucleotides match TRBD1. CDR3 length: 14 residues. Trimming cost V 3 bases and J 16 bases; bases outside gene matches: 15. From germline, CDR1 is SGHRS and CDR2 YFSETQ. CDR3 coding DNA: TGCGCCAGCAGCTCGACAGGGAATGAAAATGTTTGGTTTTTT. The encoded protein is CASSSTGNENVWFF.

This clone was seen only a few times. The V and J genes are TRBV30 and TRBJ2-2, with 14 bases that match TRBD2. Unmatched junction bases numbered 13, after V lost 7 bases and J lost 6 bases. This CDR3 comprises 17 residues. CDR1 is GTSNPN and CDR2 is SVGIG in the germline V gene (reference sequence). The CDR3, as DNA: TGTGCCTCCGAGGGACTAGCGGGAGCCCTGAATCCCGGGGAGCTGTTTTTT. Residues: CASEGLAGALNPGELFF.

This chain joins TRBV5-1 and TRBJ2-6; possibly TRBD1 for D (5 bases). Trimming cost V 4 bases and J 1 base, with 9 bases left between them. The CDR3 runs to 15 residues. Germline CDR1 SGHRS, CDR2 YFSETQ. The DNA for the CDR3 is TGCGCCAGCAGCCCAGCAGGGTCTGGGGCCAACGTCCTGACTTTC. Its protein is CASSPAGSGANVLTF.

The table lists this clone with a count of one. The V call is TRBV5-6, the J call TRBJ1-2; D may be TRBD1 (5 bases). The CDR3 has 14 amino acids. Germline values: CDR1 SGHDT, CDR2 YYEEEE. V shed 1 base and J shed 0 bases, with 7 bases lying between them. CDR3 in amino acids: CASSLSGTNYGYTF. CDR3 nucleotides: TGTGCCAGCAGCTTGTCAGGGACTAACTATGGCTACACCTTC.

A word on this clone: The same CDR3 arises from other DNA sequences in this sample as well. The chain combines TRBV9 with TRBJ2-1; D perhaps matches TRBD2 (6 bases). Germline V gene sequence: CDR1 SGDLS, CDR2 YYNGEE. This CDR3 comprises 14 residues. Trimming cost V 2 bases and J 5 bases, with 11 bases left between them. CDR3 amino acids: CASSVTRANNEQFF. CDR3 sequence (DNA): TGTGCCAGCAGCGTGACTAGGGCTAACAATGAGCAGTTCTTC.

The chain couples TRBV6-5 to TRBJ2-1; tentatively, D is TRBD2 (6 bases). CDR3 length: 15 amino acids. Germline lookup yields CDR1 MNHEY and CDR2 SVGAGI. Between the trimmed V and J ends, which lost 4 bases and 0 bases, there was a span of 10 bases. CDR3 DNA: TGTGCCAGCAGTTTCGTCGGGGGCTCCTACAATGAGCAGTTCTTC. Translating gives CASSFVGGSYNEQFF.

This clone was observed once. CDR3 in DNA: TGCAGCGTTGAATTACACAGCTCCTACAATGAGCAGTTCTTC. Translation gives CSVELHSSYNEQFF. The chain combines TRBV29-1 with TRBJ2-1; D unresolved. Trimming stripped 2 bases from V and 0 bases from J, with 8 bases between. This CDR3 has 14 residues. The germline gives CDR1 SQVTM, CDR2 ANQGSEA.

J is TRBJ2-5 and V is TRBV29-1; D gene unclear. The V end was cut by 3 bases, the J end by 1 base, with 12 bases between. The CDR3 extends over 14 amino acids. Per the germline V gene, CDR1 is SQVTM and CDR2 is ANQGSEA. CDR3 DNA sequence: TGCAGCGTTGATAACCTCCAGCCCCAAGAGACCCAGTACTTC. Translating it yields CSVDNLQPQETQYF.